This TCR beta chain is from a study of T cell responses to AZD1222 COVID-19 vaccine. There are 12 residues in the CDR3. V shed 6 bases, J shed 8 bases, and the junction held 5 bases outside the gene matches. CDR1 is MNHEY and CDR2 is SVGAGI in the germline V gene. TCRdb keeps only in-frame clones here, not all; method: immunoSEQ multiplex PCR. Of some 140,000 clones listed, around 89% were seen once; the top ten hold around a tenth. The chain joins TRBV6-5 to TRBJ1-1, with 8 bases aligning to TRBD1. The sample in question was peripheral blood, obtained 28 days after the second AZD1222 dose. The clonotype originates from an adult who received the AZD1222 COVID-19 vaccine. The CDR3 region has the DNA TGTGCCAGCAGCCAGGACAGGGAGGAAGCTTTCTTT. Residues: CASSQDREEAFF.